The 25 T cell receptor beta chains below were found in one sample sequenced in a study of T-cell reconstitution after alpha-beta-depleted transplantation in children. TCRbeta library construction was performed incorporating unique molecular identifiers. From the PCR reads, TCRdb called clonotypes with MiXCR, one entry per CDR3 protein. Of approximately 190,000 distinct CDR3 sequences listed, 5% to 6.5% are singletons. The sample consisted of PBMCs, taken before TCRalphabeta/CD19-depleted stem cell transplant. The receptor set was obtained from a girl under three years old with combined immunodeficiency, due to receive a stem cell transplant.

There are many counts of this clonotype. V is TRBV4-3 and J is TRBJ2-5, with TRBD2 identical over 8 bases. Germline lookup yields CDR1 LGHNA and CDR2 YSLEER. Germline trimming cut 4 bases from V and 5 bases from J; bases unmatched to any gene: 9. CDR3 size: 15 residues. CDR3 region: CASSLGTRVGETQYF. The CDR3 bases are TGCGCCAGCAGCCTTGGGACTAGGGTCGGTGAGACCCAGTACTTC.

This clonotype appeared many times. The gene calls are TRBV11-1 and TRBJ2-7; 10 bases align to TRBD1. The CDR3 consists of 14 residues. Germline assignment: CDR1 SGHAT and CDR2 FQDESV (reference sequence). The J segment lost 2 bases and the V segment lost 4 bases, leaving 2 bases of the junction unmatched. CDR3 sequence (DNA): TGTGCCAGCAGCTCCGGGACAGGGGCCTACGAGCAGTACTTC. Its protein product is CASSSGTGAYEQYF. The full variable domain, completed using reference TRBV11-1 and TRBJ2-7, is EAEVAQSPRYKITEKSQAVAFWCDPISGHATLYWYRQILGQGPELLVQFQDESVVDDSQLPKDRFSAERLKGVDSTLKIQPAELGDSAMYLCASSSGTGAYEQYFGPGTRLTVT.

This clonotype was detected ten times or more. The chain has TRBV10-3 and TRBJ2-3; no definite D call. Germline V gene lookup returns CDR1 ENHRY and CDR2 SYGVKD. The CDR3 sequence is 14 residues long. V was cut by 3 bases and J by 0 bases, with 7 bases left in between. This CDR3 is CAISESPSTDTQYF. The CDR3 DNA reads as TGTGCCATCAGTGAAAGTCCTAGCACAGATACGCAGTATTTT.

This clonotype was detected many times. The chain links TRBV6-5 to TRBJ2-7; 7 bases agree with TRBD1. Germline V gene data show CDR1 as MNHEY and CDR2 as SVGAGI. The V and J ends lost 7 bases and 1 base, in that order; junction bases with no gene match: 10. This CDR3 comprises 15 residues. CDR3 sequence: CASTEQGTISYEQYF. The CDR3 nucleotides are TGTGCCAGCACCGAACAGGGGACCATTTCCTACGAGCAGTACTTC.

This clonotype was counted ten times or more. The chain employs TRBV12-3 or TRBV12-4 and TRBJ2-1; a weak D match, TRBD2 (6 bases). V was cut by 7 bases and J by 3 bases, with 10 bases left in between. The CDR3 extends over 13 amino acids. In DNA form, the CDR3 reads TGTGCCAGCAACGGGGGTTTCTACAATGAGCAGTTCTTC. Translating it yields CASNGGFYNEQFF.

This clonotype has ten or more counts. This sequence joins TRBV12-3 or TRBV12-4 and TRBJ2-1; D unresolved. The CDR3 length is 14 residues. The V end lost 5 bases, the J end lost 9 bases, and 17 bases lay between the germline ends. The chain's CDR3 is CASSQDSNIGEQFF. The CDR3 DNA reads TGTGCCAGCAGTCAGGATTCAAACATCGGTGAGCAGTTCTTC.

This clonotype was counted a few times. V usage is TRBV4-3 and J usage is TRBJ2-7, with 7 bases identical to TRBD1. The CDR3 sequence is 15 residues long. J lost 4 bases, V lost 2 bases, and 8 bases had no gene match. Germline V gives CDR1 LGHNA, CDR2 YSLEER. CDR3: CASSQTDRDPYEQYF. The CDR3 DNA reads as TGCGCCAGCAGCCAAACCGACAGGGACCCGTACGAGCAGTACTTC.

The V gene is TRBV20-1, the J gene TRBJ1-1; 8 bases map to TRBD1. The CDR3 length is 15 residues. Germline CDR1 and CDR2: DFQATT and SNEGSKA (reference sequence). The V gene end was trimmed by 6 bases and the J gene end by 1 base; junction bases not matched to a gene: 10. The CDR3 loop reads CSASPGGWENTEAFF. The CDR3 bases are TGCAGTGCAAGCCCAGGGGGCTGGGAGAACACTGAAGCTTTCTTT.

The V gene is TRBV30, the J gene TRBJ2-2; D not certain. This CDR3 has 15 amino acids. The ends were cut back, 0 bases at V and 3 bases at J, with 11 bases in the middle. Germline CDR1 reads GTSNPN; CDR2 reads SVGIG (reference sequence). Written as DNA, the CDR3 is TGTGCCTGGAGTGTAAGATGGGTCCACACCGGGGAGCTGTTTTTT. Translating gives CAWSVRWVHTGELFF.

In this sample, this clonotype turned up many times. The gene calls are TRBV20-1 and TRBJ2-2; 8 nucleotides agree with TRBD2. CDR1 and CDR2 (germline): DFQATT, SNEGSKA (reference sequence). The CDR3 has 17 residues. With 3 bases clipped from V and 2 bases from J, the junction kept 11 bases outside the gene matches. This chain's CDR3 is CSASDNELAVNTGELFF. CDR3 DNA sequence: TGCAGTGCTAGTGATAATGAACTAGCGGTCAACACCGGGGAGCTGTTTTTT.

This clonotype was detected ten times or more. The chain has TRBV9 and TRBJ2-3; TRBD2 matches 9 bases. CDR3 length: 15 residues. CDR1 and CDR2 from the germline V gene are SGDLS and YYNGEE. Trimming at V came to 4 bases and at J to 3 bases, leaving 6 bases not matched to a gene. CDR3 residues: CASSSPSGTTDTQYF. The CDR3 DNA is TGTGCCAGCAGCTCTCCTAGCGGGACGACAGATACGCAGTATTTT.

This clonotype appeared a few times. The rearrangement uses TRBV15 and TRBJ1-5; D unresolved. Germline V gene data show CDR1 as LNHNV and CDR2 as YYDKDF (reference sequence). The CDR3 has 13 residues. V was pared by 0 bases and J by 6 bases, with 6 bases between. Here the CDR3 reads CATSRDPGQPQHF. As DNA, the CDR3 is TGTGCCACCAGCAGAGATCCCGGTCAGCCCCAGCATTTT.

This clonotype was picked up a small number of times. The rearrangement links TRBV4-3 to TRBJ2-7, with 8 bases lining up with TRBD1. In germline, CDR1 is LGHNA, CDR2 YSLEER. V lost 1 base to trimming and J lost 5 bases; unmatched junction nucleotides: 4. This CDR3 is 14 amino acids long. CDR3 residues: CASSQARGRDEQYF. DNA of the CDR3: TGCGCCAGCAGCCAAGCCAGGGGGCGCGACGAGCAGTACTTC.

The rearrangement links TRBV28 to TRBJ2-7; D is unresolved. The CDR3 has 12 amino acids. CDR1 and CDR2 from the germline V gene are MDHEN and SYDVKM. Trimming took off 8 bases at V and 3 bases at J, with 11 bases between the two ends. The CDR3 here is CASVDFDYEQYF. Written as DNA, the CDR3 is TGTGCCAGCGTCGACTTTGACTACGAGCAGTACTTC.

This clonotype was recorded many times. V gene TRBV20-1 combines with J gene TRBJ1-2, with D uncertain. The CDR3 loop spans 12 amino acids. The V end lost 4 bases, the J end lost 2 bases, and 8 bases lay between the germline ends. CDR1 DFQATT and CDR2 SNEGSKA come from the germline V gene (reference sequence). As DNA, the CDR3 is TGCAGTGCTAAGGGCCAGAACTATGGCTACACCTTC. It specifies CSAKGQNYGYTF.

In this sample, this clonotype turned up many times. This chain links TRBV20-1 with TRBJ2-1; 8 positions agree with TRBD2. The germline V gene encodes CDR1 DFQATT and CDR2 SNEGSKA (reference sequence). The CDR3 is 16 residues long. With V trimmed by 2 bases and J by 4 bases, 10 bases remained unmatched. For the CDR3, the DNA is TGCAGTGCTAGACCTACGGGAGGGCCGGGATACAATGAGCAGTTCTTC. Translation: CSARPTGGPGYNEQFF.

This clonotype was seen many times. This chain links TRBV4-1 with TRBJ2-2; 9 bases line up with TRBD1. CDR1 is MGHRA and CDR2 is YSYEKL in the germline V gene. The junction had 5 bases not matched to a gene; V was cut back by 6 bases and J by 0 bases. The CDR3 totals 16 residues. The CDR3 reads CASRPGQGSNTGELFF. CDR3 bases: TGCGCCAGCAGACCGGGACAGGGTTCGAACACCGGGGAGCTGTTTTTT.

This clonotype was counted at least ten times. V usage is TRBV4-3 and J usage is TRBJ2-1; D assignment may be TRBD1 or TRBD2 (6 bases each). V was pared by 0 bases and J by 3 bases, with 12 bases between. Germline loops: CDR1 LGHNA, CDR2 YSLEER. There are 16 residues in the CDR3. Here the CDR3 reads CASSQDSGGLYNEQFF. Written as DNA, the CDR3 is TGCGCCAGCAGCCAAGATAGTGGGGGGCTCTACAATGAGCAGTTCTTC.

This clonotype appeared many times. The DNA for the CDR3 is TGTGCCAGCAGCGGGCCCCCTACAGGGGGAGATACGCAGTATTTT. It translates to CASSGPPTGGDTQYF. This chain joins TRBV5-6 and TRBJ2-3; 8 positions agree with TRBD1. CDR3 length: 15 amino acids. Germline CDR1 SGHDT, CDR2 YYEEEE. V lost 4 bases and J lost 5; bases outside the gene matches: 9.

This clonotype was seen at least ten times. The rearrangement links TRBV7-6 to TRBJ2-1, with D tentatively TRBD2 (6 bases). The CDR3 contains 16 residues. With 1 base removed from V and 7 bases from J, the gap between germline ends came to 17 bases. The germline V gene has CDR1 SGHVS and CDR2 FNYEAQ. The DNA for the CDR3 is TGTGCCAGCAGCTTAGGCACTAGCCCACCCTTTAATGAGCAGTTCTTC. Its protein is CASSLGTSPPFNEQFF.

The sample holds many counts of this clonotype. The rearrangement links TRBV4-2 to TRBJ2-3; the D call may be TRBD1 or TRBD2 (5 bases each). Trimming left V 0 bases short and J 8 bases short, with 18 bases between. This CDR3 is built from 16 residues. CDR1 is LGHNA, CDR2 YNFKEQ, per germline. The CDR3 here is CASSQEGPDILGTQYF. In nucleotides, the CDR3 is TGTGCCAGCAGCCAAGAGGGACCGGATATTTTGGGTACGCAGTATTTT.

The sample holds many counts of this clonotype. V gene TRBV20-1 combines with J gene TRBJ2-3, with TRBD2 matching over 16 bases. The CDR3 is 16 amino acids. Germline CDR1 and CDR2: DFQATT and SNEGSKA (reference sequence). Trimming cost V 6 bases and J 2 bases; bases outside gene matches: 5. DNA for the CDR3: TGCAGTGCGGGGACTAGCGGGAGGGCCCTCACAGATACGCAGTATTTT. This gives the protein CSAGTSGRALTDTQYF.

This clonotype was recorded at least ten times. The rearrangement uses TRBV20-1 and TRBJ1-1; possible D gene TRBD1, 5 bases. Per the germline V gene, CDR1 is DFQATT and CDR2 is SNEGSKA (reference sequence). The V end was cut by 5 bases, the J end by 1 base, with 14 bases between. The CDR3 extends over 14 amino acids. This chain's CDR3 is CSALLQVSNTEAFF. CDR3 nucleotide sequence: TGCAGTGCTCTACTACAGGTATCGAACACTGAAGCTTTCTTT.

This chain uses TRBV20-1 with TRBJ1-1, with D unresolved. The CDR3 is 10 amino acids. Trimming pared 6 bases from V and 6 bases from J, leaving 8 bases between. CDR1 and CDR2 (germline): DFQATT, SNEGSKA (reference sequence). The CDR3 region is CSAERAEAFF. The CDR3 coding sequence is TGCAGTGCCGAAAGGGCTGAAGCTTTCTTT.

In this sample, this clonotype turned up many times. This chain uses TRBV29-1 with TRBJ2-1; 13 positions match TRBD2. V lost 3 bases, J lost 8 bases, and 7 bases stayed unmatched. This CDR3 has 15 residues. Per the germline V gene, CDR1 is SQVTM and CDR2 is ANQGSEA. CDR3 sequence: CSVDPGTSGNYEQFF. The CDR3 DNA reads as TGCAGCGTTGATCCCGGGACTAGCGGGAACTATGAGCAGTTCTTC.